These 17 T cell receptor beta chains were all obtained from the same sample, sequenced in a study of regulatory T cells in long-lasting Graves disease. According to the study, TCR beta libraries were built with iRepertoire HTBI primers and CDR3-region Arm-PCR. From the multiplex PCR reads, TCRdb called clonotypes with MiXCR, one entry per CDR3 protein. The sample lists 550,000 to 700,000 distinct CDR3 sequences, about 16% occurring once. As for time point: newly diagnosed GD, antithyroid drugs for less than 3 months. Making the TCR library involved RNA that had been extracted from PBMCs. In addition, the sample was reused for a study of T cells in Graves' hyperthyroidism and ophthalmopathy.

Sequenced here: peripheral blood mononuclear cells (PBMCs), sampled at new diagnosis, from a patient treated with antithyroid drugs. These receptors all stem from a man between 18 and 35 years old with Graves disease.

The gene calls are TRBV5-1 and TRBJ2-1, with 8 bases identical to TRBD2. The V and J ends lost 6 bases and 5 bases, in that order; junction bases with no gene match: 7. The CDR3 totals 14 residues. CDR1 and CDR2 (germline): SGHRS, YFSETQ. This CDR3 reads CASISGKGDNEQFF. In nucleotides, the CDR3 is TGCGCCAGCATTAGCGGGAAGGGCGACAATGAGCAGTTCTTC.

CDR3: CSVSGQELRIGELFF. The CDR3 nucleotides read TGCAGCGTCTCTGGACAGGAGCTTCGGATAGGGGAGCTGTTTTTT. The chain links TRBV29-1 to TRBJ2-2; TRBD1 matches 7 bases. Trimming removed 6 bases from V and 8 bases from J; junction bases left unmatched: 15. The CDR3 runs to 15 residues. The germline gives CDR1 SQVTM, CDR2 ANQGSEA.

This clonotype was observed a few times. This chain links TRBV5-5 with TRBJ1-4; D is ambiguous. The CDR3 runs to 14 residues. Germline assignment: CDR1 SGHKS and CDR2 YYEKEE (reference sequence). Trimming took 6 bases from V and 7 from J, leaving 16 bases between them. The CDR3 reads CASTIRMGSEKLFF. CDR3 coding DNA: TGTGCCAGCACCATTCGGATGGGGAGTGAAAAACTGTTTTTT.

This clonotype was recorded many times. V is TRBV28 and J is TRBJ2-1, with a possible D match to TRBD1 (6 bases). The CDR3 spans 14 residues. Trimming left V 7 bases short and J 9 bases short, with 19 bases between. Looked up from germline, CDR1 is MDHEN and CDR2 is SYDVKM. The CDR3 region has the DNA TGTGCCAGCACCCAACCAGGACAGATCCCTGAGCAGTTCTTC. Its translation: CASTQPGQIPEQFF.

This clonotype occurred many times. The V call is TRBV20-1, the J call TRBJ2-2; 16 nucleotides align to TRBD2. The CDR3 has 15 amino acids. V shed 6 bases and J 6 bases; nucleotides not matched to a gene: 4. Looked up from germline, CDR1 is DFQATT and CDR2 is SNEGSKA (reference sequence). As DNA, the CDR3 is TGCAGTGCGACCGGGACTAGCGGGAGGGCCGGGGAGCTGTTTTTT. It codes for CSATGTSGRAGELFF.

V gene TRBV25-1 combines with J gene TRBJ2-5, with 7 bases that match TRBD2. Germline trimming cut 10 bases from V and 2 bases from J; bases unmatched to any gene: 16. Germline-derived CDR1 and CDR2 are MGHDK and SYGVNS. This CDR3 is 16 amino acids long. This CDR3 reads CATSPVAGLVQETQYF. The CDR3 DNA follows: TGTGCCACCTCACCCGTTGCTGGACTAGTTCAAGAGACCCAGTACTTC.

This clonotype was seen many times. This chain connects TRBV6-5 to TRBJ1-2; no clear D. CDR1 is MNHEY and CDR2 is SVGAGI in the germline V gene. V lost 2 bases and J lost 1, with 5 bases in between. CDR3 length: 13 residues. DNA for the CDR3: TGTGCCAGCAGTTACGGCGATAACTATGGCTACACCTTC. Its translation: CASSYGDNYGYTF.

This clonotype has just a few counts. CDR3: CSATGQNSNQPQHF. CDR3 DNA: TGCAGTGCAACGGGACAAAATAGCAATCAGCCCCAGCATTTT. The chain recombines TRBV20-1 with TRBJ1-5; D is perhaps TRBD1 (6 bases). The CDR3 has 14 amino acids. V lost 6 bases and J 0 bases, leaving 12 bases between the germline ends. Germline V gene data show CDR1 as DFQATT and CDR2 as SNEGSKA (reference sequence).

This rearrangement joins TRBV7-6 to TRBJ2-1, with 9 positions matching TRBD2. After removal of 5 bases from V and 2 bases from J, the junction contained 7 bases not matched to a gene. CDR1 and CDR2 (germline): SGHVS, FNYEAQ. CDR3 length: 16 amino acids. CDR3 nucleotides: TGTGCCAGCAGCCCCTGGGGCGGGAGGGCCTACAATGAGCAGTTCTTC. Its protein product is CASSPWGGRAYNEQFF.

Only a few counts were recorded for this clonotype. This sequence joins TRBV27 and TRBJ1-1; no clear D. This CDR3 is 14 amino acids long. Germline V gene data show CDR1 as MNHEY and CDR2 as SMNVEV (reference sequence). Trimming took 0 bases from V and 4 from J, leaving 9 bases between them. The CDR3 coding sequence is TGTGCCAGCAGTTTATCCGGGTCTGGCACTGAAGCTTTCTTT. Translation gives CASSLSGSGTEAFF.

The rearrangement links TRBV13 to TRBJ2-5, with 8 bases fitting TRBD1. Trimming cost V 6 bases and J 5 bases; bases outside gene matches: 8. Germline loops: CDR1 PRHDT, CDR2 FYEKMQ (reference sequence). The CDR3 length is 14 residues. CDR3 nucleotides: TGTGCCAGCAGACCGGACAGGGCGCCCGAGACCCAGTACTTC. Its translation is CASRPDRAPETQYF.

In this sample, this clonotype turned up many times. The rearrangement joins TRBV10-3 to TRBJ2-3, with 9 positions matching TRBD1. The CDR3 loop spans 17 amino acids. The germline V gene has CDR1 ENHRY and CDR2 SYGVKD. The ends lost 0 bases at V and 3 bases at J; junction bases unmatched: 7. DNA for the CDR3: TGTGCCATCAGTGAGTCGGAACAGGGGGCCATAACAGATACGCAGTATTTT. It is translated as CAISESEQGAITDTQYF.

This clonotype has a count of ten or more. The V gene is TRBV6-1, the J gene TRBJ2-7; 11 bases are shared with TRBD1. Germline V gene sequence: CDR1 MNHNS, CDR2 SASEGT. Trimming took 11 bases from V and 5 from J; bases not matched to a gene: 11. This CDR3 is 14 amino acids long. Here the CDR3 DNA reads TGTGCCGCGGGGCCCGGGACAGGGGGACACGAGCAGTACTTC. Protein: CAAGPGTGGHEQYF.

This clonotype was observed a few times. This chain uses TRBV5-1 with TRBJ2-2; D is undetermined. This CDR3 is built from 16 residues. Germline CDR1 and CDR2: SGHRS and YFSETQ. Trimming pared 4 bases from V and 5 bases from J, leaving 18 bases between. CDR3 nucleotide sequence: TGCGCCAGCAGCAGAGAGACATATTCGGATACCGGGGAGCTGTTTTTT. Its protein is CASSRETYSDTGELFF. Variable domain in full (rest from reference TRBV5-1 and TRBJ2-2): KAGVTQTPRYLIKTRGQQVTLSCSPISGHRSVSWYQQTPGQGLQFLFEYFSETQRNKGNFPGRFSGRQFSNSRSEMNVSTLELGDSALYLCASSRETYSDTGELFFGEGSRLTVL.

The J gene is TRBJ2-7, the V gene TRBV12-5, with 7 bases fitting TRBD2. This CDR3 contains 17 residues. V gave up 0 bases and J gave up 0 bases; unmatched junction bases: 8. Per the germline V gene, CDR1 is LGHNT and CDR2 is FRNRAP. The CDR3 spells CASGLVVVGGSSYEQYF. CDR3 DNA sequence: TGTGCTAGTGGTTTGGTAGTAGTCGGCGGGAGCTCCTACGAGCAGTACTTC.

The chain links TRBV29-1 to TRBJ2-7; the D gene could be TRBD1 or TRBD2 (5 bases each). The CDR3 length is 12 residues. V was cut by 4 bases and J by 0 bases, with 7 bases left in between. The V gene's germline CDR1 is SQVTM and CDR2 ANQGSEA. CDR3 in DNA: TGCAGCGTTGGTGGGGGCTCCTACGAGCAGTACTTC. Its protein product is CSVGGGSYEQYF.

At least ten counts were recorded for this clonotype. The rearrangement uses TRBV7-9 and TRBJ2-5, with D unresolved. Looked up from germline, CDR1 is SEHNR and CDR2 is FQNEAQ (reference sequence). The V gene lost 0 bases and the J gene lost 9 bases, with 17 bases spanning the gap. This CDR3 is 15 amino acids long. CDR3 region: CASSLAPSQQGAQYF. CDR3 DNA sequence: TGTGCCAGCAGCTTAGCTCCTTCCCAACAAGGAGCCCAGTACTTC.